What follows are 22 T cell receptor beta chains derived from one specimen sequenced in a study of T cell repertoires in cytomegalovirus infection. TCRdb recomputed calls from the reads with MiXCR, one row per CDR3 protein. The table lists around 900,000 distinct CDR3 sequences, around 32% of them singletons, with around an eighth in the top ten. Antigens for these TCRs are unknown. This material consisted of cultured CD8+ T cells from PBMCs, taken from culture after CMV antigen stimulation. These receptor sequences come from a human donor in good health (CMV status not recorded). Some clones in this sample may be carry-over from other donors' samples.

Many counts were recorded for this clonotype. The chain recombines TRBV7-6 with TRBJ1-3; tentative D call: TRBD1 (5 bases). The CDR3 covers 14 residues. Germline values: CDR1 SGHVS, CDR2 FNYEAQ. V gave up 5 bases and J gave up 4 bases, with 12 bases separating them. The CDR3 sequence is CASSPQGGGNTIYF. The CDR3 nucleotides read TGTGCCAGCAGCCCGCAGGGAGGGGGAAACACCATATATTTT.

CDR3 sequence: CANGPGRRYYEQYF. CDR3 DNA sequence: TGTGCTAATGGCCCGGGACGGCGTTACTACGAGCAGTACTTC. The chain carries TRBV12-5 and TRBJ2-7; D possibly matches TRBD1 or TRBD2 (5 bases each). The CDR3 is 14 amino acids. Germline V lookup: CDR1 LGHNT, CDR2 FRNRAP. Trimming cost V 10 bases and J 3 bases, with 19 bases left between them.

This clonotype was seen a few times. The V gene is TRBV7-6, the J gene TRBJ2-7, with a weak D call TRBD2 (5 bases). The V end was cut by 10 bases, the J end by 3 bases, with 13 bases between. Germline V lookup: CDR1 SGHVS, CDR2 FNYEAQ. The CDR3 length is 12 residues. Here the CDR3 DNA reads TGTGCCACCCTCCGCGGGTTCTACGAGCAGTACGTC. This encodes CATLRGFYEQYV.

This clonotype was recorded a few times. The chain couples TRBV18 to TRBJ2-2; unclear D gene. The CDR3 runs 15 residues. The V end lost 0 bases, the J end lost 0 bases, and 5 bases lay between the germline ends. Germline CDR1 reads KGHSH; CDR2 reads LQKENI. The CDR3 nucleotides are TGTGCCAGCTCACCACCAGGGTCGAACACCGGGGAGCTGTTTTTT. As protein: CASSPPGSNTGELFF.

In this sample, this clonotype turned up a few times. V is TRBV7-8 and J is TRBJ1-5; no clear D gene. Trimming left V 3 bases short and J 7 bases short, with 10 bases between. The CDR3 loop spans 13 amino acids. The germline V gene encodes CDR1 SGHVS and CDR2 FQNEAQ. As DNA, the CDR3 is TGTGCCAGCAGCTTTGACGCCGGCCAGCCCCAGCATTTT. Translating it yields CASSFDAGQPQHF.

This clonotype occurred a few times. This chain uses TRBV7-9 with TRBJ2-1; the D is unclear. Trimming took 6 bases from V and 0 from J, leaving 18 bases between them. Germline assignment: CDR1 SEHNR and CDR2 FQNEAQ (reference sequence). CDR3 length equals 17 residues. The DNA of the CDR3 is TGTGCCAGCAGTGTCCCCTCTTGGGAAAGCTCCTACAATGAGCAGTTCTTC. Its protein product is CASSVPSWESSYNEQFF.

This clonotype was picked up many times. The V call is TRBV7-3, the J call TRBJ2-3; 7 bases are a match to TRBD1. V shed 7 bases and J 0 bases; nucleotides not matched to a gene: 10. In germline, CDR1 is SGHTA, CDR2 FQGTGA. CDR3 size: 16 residues. CDR3 residues: CASTPKGAESTDTQYF. The CDR3 DNA is TGTGCCAGCACCCCCAAGGGGGCAGAAAGCACAGATACGCAGTATTTT.

This chain uses TRBV7-9 with TRBJ2-2; D may be TRBD2 (5 bases). There are 13 residues in the CDR3. The germline V gene has CDR1 SEHNR and CDR2 FQNEAQ (reference sequence). The V end was cut by 8 bases, the J end by 6 bases, with 13 bases between. The CDR3, as DNA: TGTGCCAGCCGACTAACCCTCGCCGGGGAGCTGTTTTTT. Amino acids: CASRLTLAGELFF.

The chain links TRBV7-9 to TRBJ2-3; D uncertain. The CDR3 is made up of 14 amino acids. V lost 8 bases, J lost 4 bases, and 16 bases lay in between. Per germline, CDR1 SEHNR and CDR2 FQNEAQ (reference sequence). The CDR3 here is CASVRTVRPDTQYF. For the CDR3, the DNA is TGTGCCAGCGTCCGTACGGTGCGTCCAGATACGCAGTATTTT. The full variable domain, rest sourced from reference TRBV7-9 and TRBJ2-3, is DTGVSQNPRHKITKRGQNVTFRCDPISEHNRLYWYRQTLGQGPEFLTYFQNEAQLEKSRLLSDRFSAERPKGSFSTLEIQRTEQGDSAMYLCASVRTVRPDTQYFGPGTRLTVL.

This clonotype was detected a few times. The rearrangement joins TRBV6-5 to TRBJ1-1; D is perhaps TRBD1 (6 bases). The CDR3 has 17 amino acids. Looked up from germline, CDR1 is MNHEY and CDR2 is SVGAGI. V dropped 2 bases and J dropped 7 bases, with 23 bases sitting between them. In nucleotides, the CDR3 is TGTGCCAGCAGTTACGAACAGGGCAGGCTGGTGCTTGATGAAGCTTTCTTT. It encodes CASSYEQGRLVLDEAFF.

This clonotype has only a few counts. The chain couples TRBV6-2 or TRBV6-3 to TRBJ2-7, with 13 bases that match TRBD2. CDR1 and CDR2 (germline): MNHEY, SVGEGT. The CDR3 loop spans 15 amino acids. The trim removed 5 bases at V and 5 bases at J, leaving 6 bases unmatched. The CDR3 is CASSARTSGGHEQYV. In DNA, the CDR3 is TGTGCCAGCAGTGCCCGGACTAGCGGGGGCCACGAGCAGTACGTC.

The CDR3 DNA reads TGCAGCGCCGCCGTGACAGGGGCTTCCTACGAGCAGTACTTC. It yields the protein CSAAVTGASYEQYF. The chain couples TRBV29-1 to TRBJ2-7; TRBD1 aligns across 8 bases. Germline V gene lookup returns CDR1 SQVTM and CDR2 ANQGSEA. V dropped 7 bases and J dropped 1; count of bases not matched to a gene: 9. CDR3 length: 14 amino acids.

This clonotype was recorded many times. The chain carries TRBV7-2 and TRBJ1-1; weak D call: TRBD1 (6 bases). The CDR3 runs 15 residues. Germline CDR1 is SGHTA and CDR2 is FQGNSA. The V end was cut by 4 bases, the J end by 5 bases, with 17 bases between. The CDR3 nucleotides are TGTGCCAGCAGCTACGGGACACCCGGTGGTACTGAAGCTTTCTTT. Encoded protein: CASSYGTPGGTEAFF.

In this sample, this clonotype turned up a few times. V and J are TRBV12-3 or TRBV12-4 and TRBJ1-1, with no clear D. V gave up 6 bases and J gave up 0 bases, with 14 bases separating them. CDR3 length equals 15 residues. The CDR3 sequence is CASSQAQGLNTEAFF. Here the CDR3 DNA reads TGTGCCAGCAGCCAGGCACAAGGGCTGAACACTGAAGCTTTCTTT.

This clonotype has only a few counts. The chain uses TRBV19 and TRBJ1-1; D may be TRBD1 (5 bases). In germline, CDR1 is LNHDA, CDR2 SQIVND (reference sequence). This CDR3 is 14 amino acids long. V lost 5 bases to trimming and J lost 4 bases, with 14 bases between them. The CDR3 spells CASSFSAGGTEAFF. In DNA, the CDR3 is TGTGCCAGTAGTTTCTCGGCCGGGGGCACTGAAGCTTTCTTT.

This clonotype was picked up many times. The chain joins TRBV7-9 to TRBJ2-1, with D possibly being TRBD1 (6 bases). The CDR3 has 17 amino acids. V was trimmed by 1 base and J by 2 bases, leaving 15 bases between them. Per germline, CDR1 SEHNR and CDR2 FQNEAQ (reference sequence). The CDR3 sequence: CASSLDIRQEAYNEQFF. CDR3 DNA sequence: TGTGCCAGCAGCTTAGATATCAGACAGGAGGCCTACAATGAGCAGTTCTTC.

This clonotype showed up many times. This chain uses TRBV7-2 with TRBJ2-2, with no clear D. The length of the CDR3 is 15 residues. Trimming shortened V by 5 bases and J by 0 bases, and 10 bases separated the two germline ends. The germline V gene has CDR1 SGHTA and CDR2 FQGNSA. In nucleotides, the CDR3 is TGTGCCAGCAGCCAAATGGGAACGAACACCGGGGAGCTGTTTTTT. Translated: CASSQMGTNTGELFF. The full variable domain, in which reference TRBV7-2 and TRBJ2-2 provide the parts outside the CDR3, is GAGVSQSPSNKVTEKGKDVELRCDPISGHTALYWYRQSLGQGLEFLIYFQGNSAPDKSGLPSDRFSAERTGGSVSTLTIQRTQQEDSAVYLCASSQMGTNTGELFFGEGSRLTVL.

The sample holds many counts of this clonotype. The rearrangement links TRBV7-9 to TRBJ2-1; the match to TRBD1 covers 8 bases. From germline, CDR1 is SEHNR and CDR2 FQNEAQ (reference sequence). Trimming took 5 bases from V and 8 from J; bases not matched to a gene: 8. The CDR3 extends over 14 amino acids. In DNA, the CDR3 is TGTGCCAGCAGCCGAACGACAGGGGAGGATGAGCAGTTCTTC. This codes for CASSRTTGEDEQFF.

This clonotype was found many times. The chain carries TRBV10-2 and TRBJ2-1; TRBD1 matches 7 bases. The CDR3 totals 15 residues. Trimming took 2 bases from V and 3 from J; bases not matched to a gene: 4. Germline V gene data show CDR1 as WSHSY and CDR2 as SAAADI. Here the CDR3 DNA reads TGCGCCAGCAGTGAGCCCCAGGGGGTCTACAATGAGCAGTTCTTC. Translated, it gives CASSEPQGVYNEQFF.

The rearrangement links TRBV14 to TRBJ2-7; TRBD2 matches 9 bases. The trim removed 3 bases at V and 1 base at J, leaving 13 bases unmatched. This CDR3 spans 18 amino acids. Germline loops: CDR1 SGHDN, CDR2 FVKESK. The CDR3 is CASSQGGGRTSESYEQYF. DNA for the CDR3: TGTGCCAGCAGCCAGGGGGGGGGAAGGACTAGCGAGTCCTACGAGCAGTACTTC.

This clonotype occurred a few times. The chain recombines TRBV10-3 with TRBJ1-3; no clear D gene. The germline V and J ends were trimmed by 6 bases and 4 bases, with 10 bases remaining between them. Per germline, CDR1 ENHRY and CDR2 SYGVKD. This CDR3 spans 13 amino acids. The CDR3 spells CAIRRPEGNTIYF. CDR3 nucleotides: TGTGCCATCAGGAGACCGGAGGGAAACACCATATATTTT.

This clonotype came up a few times. V gene TRBV6-2 or TRBV6-3 combines with J gene TRBJ1-5; D uncertain. Trimming shortened V by 7 bases and J by 0 bases, and 13 bases separated the two germline ends. CDR1 MNHEY and CDR2 SVGEGT come from the germline V gene. The CDR3 spans 15 residues. DNA of the CDR3: TGTGCCAGCACTGACTGGGGTTATAGCAATCAGCCCCAGCATTTT. Its translation is CASTDWGYSNQPQHF.